This TCR beta chain was observed in a study of beta chain features in type 1 diabetes. Study-wide points: Shortening that was moderate but significant affected the TCRB CDR3s of Type 1 diabetes patients in all four CD4+ subsets.

Germline values: CDR1 MNHEY, CDR2 SMNVEV (reference sequence). CDR3 length: 14 amino acids. V was cut by 6 bases and J by 0 bases, with 9 bases left in between. Turning to this clone: The antigen remains unidentified.

Investigators reverse transcribed all isolated RNA, so they sequenced expressed TCRB transcripts. The method was immunoSEQ multiplex PCR; TCRdb's version includes in-frame clones alone and lacks a portion of them. The sample has some 700,000 clones; around 15% are singletons. V usage is TRBV27 and J usage is TRBJ1-3, with D unresolved. The sample taken for sequencing was naive CD4+ T cells from blood. The sequence came from a man aged 18 to 29 with type 1 diabetes. The CDR3 region is CASSPGGSGNTIYF. The CDR3 nucleotides are TGTGCCAGCAGCCCGGGTGGCTCTGGAAACACCATATATTTT.